A single TCR beta chain is shown here with its context. Its antigen remains unknown. The germline V gene has CDR1 PRHDT and CDR2 FYEKMQ (reference sequence). Between the trimmed V and J ends, which lost 1 base and 4 bases, there was a span of 11 bases. This CDR3 spans 16 amino acids. The sample belongs to a study of shared clonotypes between healthy human individuals. Regarding the study as a whole: Rarefaction showed that sequencing of sorted subsets was incomplete (despite large depth).

Measured with immunoSEQ multiplex PCR; TCRdb has only the in-frame clones, and not every one. The sample has about 1.4 million clones, approximately 97% seen once; the top ten hold 0.95% to 1.5%. V gene TRBV13 combines with J gene TRBJ2-6, with a possible D match to TRBD1 (5 bases). The sample taken for sequencing was naive CD4+ T cells sorted from blood. The subset here: CD45RA+ positively selected. This sequence originates from a man under 40 in good health. CDR3 residues: CASSLAPGPGANVLTF. Written as DNA, the CDR3 is TGTGCCAGCAGCTTAGCCCCAGGGCCCGGGGCCAACGTCCTGACTTTC.